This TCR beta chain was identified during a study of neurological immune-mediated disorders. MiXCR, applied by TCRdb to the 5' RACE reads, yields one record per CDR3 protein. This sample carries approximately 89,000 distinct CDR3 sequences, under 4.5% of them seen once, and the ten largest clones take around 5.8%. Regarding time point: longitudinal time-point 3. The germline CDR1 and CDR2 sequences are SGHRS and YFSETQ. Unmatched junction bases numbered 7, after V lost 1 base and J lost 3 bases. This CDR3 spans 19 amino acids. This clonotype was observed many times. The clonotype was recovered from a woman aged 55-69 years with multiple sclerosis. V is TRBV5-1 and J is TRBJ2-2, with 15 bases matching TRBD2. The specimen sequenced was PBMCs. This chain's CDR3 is CASSLSRTSGGADTGELFF. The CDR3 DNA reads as TGCGCCAGCAGCTTGTCCCGGACTAGCGGGGGGGCCGACACCGGGGAGCTGTTTTTT. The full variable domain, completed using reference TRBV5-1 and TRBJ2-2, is KAGVTQTPRYLIKTRGQQVTLSCSPISGHRSVSWYQQTPGQGLQFLFEYFSETQRNKGNFPGRFSGRQFSNSRSEMNVSTLELGDSALYLCASSLSRTSGGADTGELFFGEGSRLTVL.